This TCR beta chain was profiled in a study of shared clonotypes between healthy human individuals. At the level of the study: There were three CD4 naive, three CD4 memory, two CD8 naive and one CD8 memory plates per donor.

Naive CD4+ cells were CD45RA-selected; the remaining cells were memory. Original methodology: ImmunoSEQ output lacked quality scores and full-length reads, limiting matched filtering. Clones were sequenced by immunoSEQ multiplex PCR, and TCRdb holds only the in-frame ones, with some missing. That table gives V, J and clone size, and the DNA gave D and trimming. The sample contains some 1 million clones, under 80% of which appear only once. The length of the CDR3 is 13 residues. The germline V and J ends were trimmed by 6 bases and 8 bases, with 16 bases remaining between them. CDR1 SNHLY and CDR2 FYNNEI come from the germline V gene.

This TCR derives from a man younger than 30 in good health. The sequencing sample was made of memory CD4+ T cells sorted from blood. As for subset: CD45RA-negative fraction. The chain couples TRBV2 to TRBJ1-1; TRBD1 is a possible D gene (5 bases). The CDR3 loop is CASSRSGTWEAFF. CDR3 coding DNA: TGTGCCAGCAGCCGATCCGGGACGTGGGAAGCTTTCTTT.